This entry features one TCR beta chain sequence. Its antigen remains unidentified. The junction departs from the called germline gene at one end, perhaps through a read error. The CDR3 runs to 16 residues. The germline V gene encodes CDR1 MDHEN and CDR2 SYDVKM. TCRdb re-derived calls from the reads in MiXCR, one entry per CDR3 protein. The sample comprises around 900,000 distinct CDR3 sequences, approximately 33% of which are singletons, and around an eighth rests with the top ten. This record belongs to a study of T cell repertoires in cytomegalovirus infection. Background on the study: An indication of both CMV infection and matching HLA type came from public TCR beta signatures. General study points: In two of eight donors, the top clonotype was HLA-C-restricted CMV-specific.

The TCR originated in a human donor in good health (CMV status not recorded). Some clones in this sample may be carry-over from other donors' samples. This material consisted of cultured CD8+ T cells from PBMCs, taken from culture after CMV antigen stimulation. The V call is TRBV28, the J call TRBJ2-2; D uncertain. CDR3 in amino acids: CTSSSPRTPNTGELFF. The CDR3 DNA reads TGTACCAGCAGTAGCCCCAGGACCCCGAACACCGGGGAGCTGTTTTTT.